One sample yielded the 14 T cell receptor beta chains listed below, sequenced in a study of Tregs in tolerant kidney transplant recipients. Sequencing used immunoSEQ multiplex PCR; TCRdb keeps in-frame clones, though not all of them. Seen here are 65,000 or so clones, about 89% observed once, and the top ten hold roughly 4%. The nonmyeloablative bone marrow transplants came from related graft donors, with transient mixed chimerism. The sample consisted of CD4+ T cells from blood (PBMCs), taken 6 months after the transplant. The receptors shown here come from a human patient who received a combined kidney and bone marrow transplant. Part of the T cells may come from the graft donor.

The chain joins TRBV18 to TRBJ2-1, with unresolved D. The CDR3 contains 13 residues. Germline V gene data show CDR1 as KGHSH and CDR2 as LQKENI. V shed 6 bases and J shed 2 bases, with 8 bases lying between them. CDR3 coding DNA: TGTGCCAGCTCGTCAGAGGCCTACAATGAGCAGTTCTTC. Translation gives CASSSEAYNEQFF.

The chain combines TRBV5-1 with TRBJ1-2; the D gene is possibly TRBD1 (6 bases). Germline V lookup: CDR1 SGHRS, CDR2 YFSETQ. This CDR3 is 16 amino acids long. Between the trimmed V and J ends, which lost 5 bases and 4 bases, there was a span of 21 bases. As DNA, the CDR3 is TGCGCCAGCAGGCCAAATACAGGGTACGGAGGCTATGGCTACACCTTC. Translation gives CASRPNTGYGGYGYTF.

DNA for the CDR3: TGTGCCAGTTGGGTGGAACAGGGAATCTCTGGGGCCAACGTCCTGACTTTC. Protein product: CASWVEQGISGANVLTF. The V call is TRBV7-8, the J call TRBJ2-6, with D possibly matching TRBD1 (6 bases). From germline, CDR1 is SGHVS and CDR2 FQNEAQ. CDR3 length equals 17 residues. Trimming shortened V by 9 bases and J by 0 bases, and 18 bases separated the two germline ends.

The V and J genes are TRBV7-8 and TRBJ2-5, with D maybe TRBD2 (5 bases). Trimming took 2 bases from V and 2 from J, leaving 15 bases between them. The CDR3 is 16 amino acids. CDR1 SGHVS and CDR2 FQNEAQ come from the germline V gene. CDR3 sequence: CASSLIQSGLQETQYF. CDR3 sequence (DNA): TGTGCCAGCAGCTTAATACAAAGCGGTTTACAAGAGACCCAGTACTTC.

V usage is TRBV28 and J usage is TRBJ1-1; 8 nucleotides agree with TRBD1. V shed 4 bases, J shed 4 bases, and the junction held 5 bases outside the gene matches. Germline CDR1 reads MDHEN; CDR2 reads SYDVKM. The CDR3 has 14 residues. The CDR3 sequence: CASSWVTGGTEAFF. The CDR3 DNA sequence: TGTGCCAGCAGTTGGGTCACAGGGGGCACTGAAGCTTTCTTT.

A note on this clone: Its ends do not fully match the called genes, so a read error is possible. The chain couples TRBV29-1 to TRBJ2-1; 13 nucleotides match TRBD2. CDR1 is SQVTM and CDR2 is ANQGSEA in the germline V gene. CDR3 size: 14 residues. The CDR3: CSVEGLAGVREQFF. The CDR3 DNA follows: TGCAGCGTAGAAGGACTAGCGGGAGTCCGTGAGCAGTTCTTC.

The CDR3 is CASSLTGSREGTEAFF. The CDR3 coding sequence is TGCGCCAGCAGCCTGACAGGTAGTCGGGAGGGCACTGAAGCTTTCTTT. The V gene is TRBV5-1, the J gene TRBJ1-1; D might be TRBD1 (6 bases). Germline CDR1 SGHRS, CDR2 YFSETQ. CDR3 length equals 16 residues. V lost 4 bases and J 4 bases, leaving 20 bases between the germline ends.

This chain uses TRBV19 with TRBJ2-7; TRBD2 matches 15 bases. The CDR3 runs to 15 residues. CDR1 is LNHDA and CDR2 is SQIVND in the germline V gene (reference sequence). J gave up 4 bases and V 9 bases, and 7 bases lay outside the gene matches. DNA of the CDR3: TGTGCCAGCCGACCCGGGACTAGCGGGGGGTACGAGCAGTACTTC. Translated, it gives CASRPGTSGGYEQYF. The whole variable domain, remainder taken from reference TRBV19 and TRBJ2-7, is DGGITQSPKYLFRKEGQNVTLSCEQNLNHDAMYWYRQDPGQGLRLIYYSQIVNDFQKGDIAEGYSVSREKKESFPLTVTSAQKNPTAFYLCASRPGTSGGYEQYFGPGTRLTVT.

V and J are TRBV5-4 and TRBJ1-2; 7 bases match TRBD1. The germline CDR1 and CDR2 sequences are SGHNT and YYREEE (reference sequence). V shed 3 bases, J shed 4 bases, and the junction held 6 bases outside the gene matches. This CDR3 has 14 residues. The CDR3 DNA sequence: TGTGCCAGCAGCTGGAAGGACAGGTCCTATGGCTACACCTTC. This gives the protein CASSWKDRSYGYTF. The full variable domain, its missing parts supplied by reference TRBV5-4 and TRBJ1-2, is ETGVTQSPTHLIKTRGQQVTLRCSSQSGHNTVSWYQQALGQGPQFIFQYYREEENGRGNFPPRFSGLQFPNYSSELNVNALELDDSALYLCASSWKDRSYGYTFGSGTRLTVV.

On this clone itself: One end of the junction is discordant with germline, which a read error may explain. Other DNA sequences in the sample encode the same CDR3. J is TRBJ1-6 and V is TRBV5-6; 7 bases map to TRBD1. The CDR3 is made up of 15 amino acids. Per the germline V gene, CDR1 is SGHDT and CDR2 is YYEEEE. The CDR3 DNA reads as TGTGCCAGCAGCTACGAGACAGGGTATAATTCCCCCCTCCACTTT. Translating it yields CASSYETGYNSPLHF.

The chain is built from TRBV11-3 and TRBJ2-7; possible D gene TRBD2, 6 bases. The V gene's germline CDR1 is SGHNT and CDR2 YENEEA. CDR3 size: 17 residues. V was trimmed by 5 bases and J by 5 bases, leaving 25 bases between them. CDR3 residues: CASSPTGGAPYLDEQYF. The CDR3 nucleotides are TGTGCCAGCAGCCCGACCGGCGGGGCGCCCTATCTTGACGAGCAGTACTTC.

This clone showed up just once. V usage is TRBV28 and J usage is TRBJ2-4; no reliable D call. The germline V gene encodes CDR1 MDHEN and CDR2 SYDVKM. V shed 6 bases and J shed 2 bases, with 8 bases lying between them. CDR3 size: 13 residues. This chain's CDR3 is CASRSQSKNIQYF. In DNA, the CDR3 is TGTGCCAGCAGATCCCAATCCAAAAACATTCAGTACTTC.

The genes are TRBV5-1 and TRBJ2-2, with 7 bases lining up with TRBD1. From germline, CDR1 is SGHRS and CDR2 YFSETQ. The CDR3 totals 16 residues. V gave up 0 bases and J gave up 4 bases; unmatched junction bases: 6. DNA of the CDR3: TGCGCCAGCAGCTTGGAAGGGGGCAAGGGCACCGGGGAGCTGTTTTTT. Its translation: CASSLEGGKGTGELFF.

The rearrangement links TRBV20-1 to TRBJ2-4; TRBD1 matches 7 bases. The CDR3 has 11 residues. CDR1 and CDR2 (germline): DFQATT, SNEGSKA (reference sequence). CDR3: CRAQGRNIQYF. CDR3 sequence (DNA): TGCAGAGCACAGGGGCGGAACATTCAGTACTTC.